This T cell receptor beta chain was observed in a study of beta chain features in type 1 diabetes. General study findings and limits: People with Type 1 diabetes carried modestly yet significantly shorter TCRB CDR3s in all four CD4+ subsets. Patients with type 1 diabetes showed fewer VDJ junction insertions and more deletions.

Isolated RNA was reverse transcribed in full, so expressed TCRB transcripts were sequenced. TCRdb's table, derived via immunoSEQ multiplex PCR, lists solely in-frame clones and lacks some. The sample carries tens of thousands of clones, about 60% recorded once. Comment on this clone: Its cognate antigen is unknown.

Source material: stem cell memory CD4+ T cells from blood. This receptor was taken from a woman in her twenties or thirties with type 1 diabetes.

CDR3 nucleotides: TGTGCCAGCAGCTTGGTTGCTCGACAGTCCTATGGCTACACCTTC. This encodes CASSLVARQSYGYTF. The chain has TRBV5-4 and TRBJ1-2, with D possibly matching TRBD1 (5 bases). CDR3 size: 15 residues. In germline, CDR1 is SGHNT, CDR2 YYREEE (reference sequence). V was cut by 0 bases and J by 4 bases, with 13 bases left in between.